Presented here are 15 T cell receptor beta chains from one specimen sequenced in a study of siplizumab effects on memory and regulatory T cells. TCRdb's copy holds only in-frame clones and misses some; the assay was immunoSEQ multiplex PCR. Of approximately 75,000 clones listed, 93% are singletons. The sequenced sample consisted of CD8+ T cells sorted from blood. These receptors all come from a human donor in good health.

CDR3 loop: CASSPFPPQDRGVSSYNEQFF. The DNA of the CDR3 is TGTGCCAGCAGTCCCTTCCCTCCTCAGGACAGGGGGGTAAGCTCCTACAATGAGCAGTTCTTC. The rearrangement links TRBV27 to TRBJ2-1; TRBD1 matches 10 bases. CDR1 and CDR2 from the germline V gene are MNHEY and SMNVEV (reference sequence). Germline trimming cut 5 bases from V and 0 bases from J; bases unmatched to any gene: 19. The CDR3 totals 21 residues.

This CDR3 is CAISKDTVYTF. CDR3 DNA: TGTGCCATCAGTAAGGACACAGTTTACACCTTC. The V and J genes are TRBV10-3 and TRBJ1-2; maybe TRBD1 (5 bases). Germline V CDR1 and CDR2: ENHRY, SYGVKD. The CDR3 has 11 residues. Trimming pared 5 bases from V and 11 bases from J, leaving 12 bases between.

The genes are TRBV25-1 and TRBJ2-2; D uncertain. The CDR3 is made up of 13 amino acids. In germline, CDR1 is MGHDK, CDR2 SYGVNS. V was cut by 7 bases and J by 2 bases, with 8 bases left in between. The CDR3 here is CASTKDNTGELFF. The CDR3 nucleotides read TGTGCCAGCACGAAGGACAACACCGGGGAGCTGTTTTTT.

The rearrangement joins TRBV19 to TRBJ2-3; D is uncertain. This CDR3 spans 15 amino acids. Germline V gene lookup returns CDR1 LNHDA and CDR2 SQIVND (reference sequence). Trimming cost V 3 bases and J 4 bases, with 14 bases left between them. Here the CDR3 reads CASSIWAKDPDTQYF. The CDR3 DNA reads TGTGCCAGTAGTATTTGGGCTAAAGATCCAGATACGCAGTATTTT.

The CDR3 nucleotides read TGTGCCACCAGCAACGCGGGGGTGCTCGAGCAGTACTTC. It is translated as CATSNAGVLEQYF. The V call is TRBV15, the J call TRBJ2-7; 7 nucleotides agree with TRBD2. The trim removed 4 bases at V and 6 bases at J, leaving 6 bases unmatched. The CDR3 runs 13 residues. In germline, CDR1 is LNHNV, CDR2 YYDKDF (reference sequence).

The chain couples TRBV2 to TRBJ1-3; D call uncertain. The germline V and J ends were trimmed by 8 bases and 0 bases, with 8 bases remaining between them. The germline V gene has CDR1 SNHLY and CDR2 FYNNEI. The CDR3 is 13 residues long. The CDR3 bases are TGTGCCAGCGTAAGGATCTCTGGAAACACCATATATTTT. This encodes CASVRISGNTIYF.

This clone showed up just a few times. The V call is TRBV10-1, the J call TRBJ1-5, with a tentative D call TRBD1 (5 bases). Germline V gene data show CDR1 as WNHNN and CDR2 as SYGVQD (reference sequence). The CDR3 is made up of 15 amino acids. V lost 1 base to trimming and J lost 7 bases, with 14 bases between them. The CDR3 DNA reads as TGCGCCAGCAGTGAGTATGGGGCTGGTCGGCAGCCCCAGCATTTT. It yields the protein CASSEYGAGRQPQHF.

The rearrangement uses TRBV7-3 and TRBJ2-5; tentatively, D is TRBD2 (5 bases). The CDR3 is 11 amino acids. Germline V CDR1 and CDR2: SGHTA, FQGTGA. Trimming removed 4 bases from V and 9 bases from J, with 9 bases in between. The CDR3 nucleotides read TGTGCCAGCAGCTCAGGAGGTGCCCAGTACTTC. Amino acids: CASSSGGAQYF.

This chain connects TRBV29-1 to TRBJ1-2, with 11 bases that match TRBD1. Trimming at V came to 7 bases and at J to 3 bases, leaving 10 bases not matched to a gene. This CDR3 has 15 amino acids. The germline CDR1 and CDR2 sequences are SQVTM and ANQGSEA. CDR3 sequence (DNA): TGCAGCGACTCCGGGACAGGGGGATGGGACTATGGCTACACCTTC. It translates to CSDSGTGGWDYGYTF. Filled out from reference TRBV29-1 and TRBJ1-2, the complete variable domain reads SAVISQKPSRDICQRGTSLTIQCQVDSQVTMMFWYRQQPGQSLTLIATANQGSEATYESGFVIDKFPISRPNLTFSTLTVSNMSPEDSSIYLCSDSGTGGWDYGYTFGSGTRLTVV.

The V and J genes are TRBV9 and TRBJ2-7; 10 nucleotides match TRBD2. Losses at the gene ends were 4 bases for V and 6 bases for J; bases not matched to a gene: 13. CDR3 length: 16 residues. The germline V gene encodes CDR1 SGDLS and CDR2 YYNGEE. Written as DNA, the CDR3 is TGTGCCAGCAGCCCTTGGACTAGCGGCAGATCAGGCGAGCAGTACTTC. It yields the protein CASSPWTSGRSGEQYF.

This clone was picked up one time. The genes are TRBV10-2 and TRBJ1-5; no firm D call. CDR3 length equals 14 residues. The V end was cut by 4 bases, the J end by 7 bases, with 14 bases between. Germline lookup yields CDR1 WSHSY and CDR2 SAAADI. CDR3 DNA: TGCGCCAGCAGTGTTGGTACATACGGACAGCCCCAGCATTTT. Translating it yields CASSVGTYGQPQHF.

V and J are TRBV4-3 and TRBJ1-2, with unresolved D. The CDR3 has 15 amino acids. The V and J ends lost 0 bases and 3 bases respectively, with 11 bases between them. Germline CDR1 LGHNA, CDR2 YSLEER. For the CDR3, the DNA is TGCGCCAGCAGCCAAGATGCACGCTCCCACTATGGCTACACCTTC. Residues: CASSQDARSHYGYTF.

This sequence joins TRBV2 and TRBJ1-1; D not certain. The CDR3 has 11 amino acids. V lost 2 bases, J lost 8 bases, and 6 bases lay in between. Germline CDR1 is SNHLY and CDR2 is FYNNEI. The CDR3 DNA reads as TGTGCCAGCAGTGAATTAGAGGAAGCTTTCTTT. Translation gives CASSELEEAFF.

This chain uses TRBV12-5 with TRBJ2-5; the match to TRBD1 covers 12 bases. Trimming took 0 bases from V and 3 from J; bases not matched to a gene: 5. Germline-derived CDR1 and CDR2 are LGHNT and FRNRAP. CDR3 length: 17 amino acids. The CDR3 is CASGLVPGTGGEETQYF. The CDR3, as DNA: TGTGCTAGTGGTTTGGTACCTGGGACAGGGGGCGAAGAGACCCAGTACTTC.

V gene TRBV7-9 combines with J gene TRBJ2-7, with 8 bases fitting TRBD1. V was clipped by 3 bases and J by 2 bases; unmatched bases: 3. CDR1 is SEHNR and CDR2 is FQNEAQ in the germline V gene (reference sequence). The CDR3 consists of 14 residues. The CDR3 region has the DNA TGTGCCAGCAGCTTCGACAGGGGCCCCTACGAGCAGTACTTC. Its translation is CASSFDRGPYEQYF.